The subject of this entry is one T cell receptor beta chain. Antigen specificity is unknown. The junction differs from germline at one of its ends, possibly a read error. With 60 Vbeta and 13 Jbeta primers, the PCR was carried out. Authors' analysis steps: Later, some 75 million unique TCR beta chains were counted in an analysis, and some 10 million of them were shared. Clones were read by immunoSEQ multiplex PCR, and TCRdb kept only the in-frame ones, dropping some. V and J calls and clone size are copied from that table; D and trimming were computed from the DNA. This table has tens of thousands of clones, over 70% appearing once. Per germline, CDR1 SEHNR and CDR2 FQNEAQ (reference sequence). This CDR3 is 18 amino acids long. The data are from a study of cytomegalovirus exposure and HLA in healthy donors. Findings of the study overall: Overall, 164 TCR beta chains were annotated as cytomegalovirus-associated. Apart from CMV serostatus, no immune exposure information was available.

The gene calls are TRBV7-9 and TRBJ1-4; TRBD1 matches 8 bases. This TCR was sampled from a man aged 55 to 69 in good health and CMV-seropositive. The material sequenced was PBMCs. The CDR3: CSSSLALTGVRGNEKLFF. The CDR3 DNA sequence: TGTTCCAGCAGCTTAGCACTGACAGGGGTCCGTGGTAATGAAAAACTGTTTTTT. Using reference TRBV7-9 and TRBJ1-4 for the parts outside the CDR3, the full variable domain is DTGVSQNPRHKITKRGQNVTFRCDPISEHNRLYWYRQTLGQGPEFLTYFQNEAQLEKSRLLSDRFSAERPKGSFSTLEIQRTEQGDSAMYLCSSSLALTGVRGNEKLFFGSGTQLSVL.